These 11 T cell receptor beta chains originate from one sample sequenced in a study of blood T cell repertoires in COVID-19 (dated by TCRdb to 2020 to 2022). The method behind the library was the immunoSEQ multiplex PCR assay. The table comes from immuneACCESS by way of TCRdb, which keeps in-frame sequences with V and J called. Part of the clones is missing from these tables; in studies checked, under half for an unresolved V gene and the rest for unknown reasons. The sample table contains under 350,000 clones; only one count was recorded for almost 85% of them. Approximately 7.9% of the sample rests with the top ten. Input material: peripheral blood. All receptors derive from a human donor in a cohort sampled during active COVID-19.

The rearrangement links TRBV7-9 to TRBJ1-5; a weak D match, TRBD1 (6 bases). The length of the CDR3 is 15 residues. Per the germline V gene, CDR1 is SEHNR and CDR2 is FQNEAQ (reference sequence). The germline V and J ends were trimmed by 4 bases and 4 bases, with 14 bases remaining between them. CDR3: CASSYGAGENQPQHF. DNA of the CDR3: TGTGCCAGCAGCTACGGGGCAGGGGAGAATCAGCCCCAGCATTTT.

The chain's CDR3 is CASLREGRDYDEQYF. CDR3 DNA: TGTGCCAGTTTGAGAGAGGGGAGGGACTACGACGAGCAGTACTTC. J is TRBJ2-7 and V is TRBV28; TRBD2 agrees at 7 bases. Germline CDR1 reads MDHEN; CDR2 reads SYDVKM. With V trimmed by 9 bases and J by 5 bases, 16 bases remained unmatched. This CDR3 is 15 amino acids long.

The chain couples TRBV3-1 (or the pseudogene TRBV3-2) to TRBJ2-7; a possible D gene is TRBD2 (6 bases). V lost 4 bases and J 4 bases, leaving 14 bases between the germline ends. The CDR3 contains 14 residues. Germline V gives CDR1 LGHDT, CDR2 YNNKEL (reference sequence). CDR3: CASSLNYGGYEQYF. CDR3 bases: TGTGCCAGCAGCCTCAACTACGGGGGATACGAGCAGTACTTC.

The chain recombines TRBV18 with TRBJ1-1, with D possibly TRBD1 on 5 matching bases. The CDR3 is made up of 15 amino acids. The germline gives CDR1 KGHSH, CDR2 LQKENI. The V end lost 0 bases, the J end lost 3 bases, and 11 bases lay between the germline ends. For the CDR3, the DNA is TGTGCCAGCTCACCACCAGGGGCAACGTACACTGAAGCTTTCTTT. Translation: CASSPPGATYTEAFF.

The chain couples TRBV9 to TRBJ2-1, with TRBD2 identical over 7 bases. The V gene's germline CDR1 is SGDLS and CDR2 YYNGEE. The CDR3 extends over 15 amino acids. V trimming: 4 bases; J trimming: 2 bases; junction bases outside the gene matches: 6. The CDR3 loop is CASSPTSRAYNEQFF. DNA of the CDR3: TGTGCCAGCAGCCCGACTAGCAGGGCCTACAATGAGCAGTTCTTC.

The genes are TRBV6-1 and TRBJ1-2, with D maybe TRBD1 (5 bases). V lost 0 bases, J lost 4 bases, and 9 bases lay in between. The CDR3 consists of 14 residues. In germline, CDR1 is MNHNS, CDR2 SASEGT. The CDR3 nucleotides read TGTGCCAGCAGTGAAGCCGGACAAGTCTATGGCTACACCTTC. Translated, it gives CASSEAGQVYGYTF.

J is TRBJ1-6 and V is TRBV27; TRBD1 matches 7 bases. This CDR3 has 15 amino acids. V shed 3 bases and J 6 bases; nucleotides not matched to a gene: 5. Germline loops: CDR1 MNHEY, CDR2 SMNVEV (reference sequence). DNA of the CDR3: TGTGCCAGCAGTTTTCAAGGACAGGTTAATTCACCCCTCCACTTT. Protein sequence: CASSFQGQVNSPLHF.

In nucleotides, the CDR3 is TGTGCCAGCAGGAGAAGGACAGGGGGCTATGGCTACACCTTC. This translates into CASRRRTGGYGYTF. The chain couples TRBV6-5 to TRBJ1-2; TRBD1 matches at 10 bases. CDR1 is MNHEY and CDR2 is SVGAGI in the germline V gene. The J segment lost 4 bases and the V segment lost 6 bases, leaving 5 bases of the junction unmatched. The CDR3 loop spans 14 amino acids.

This CDR3 is CASSLSPTNEKLFF. CDR3 coding DNA: TGCGCCAGCAGCTTGTCCCCGACTAATGAAAAACTGTTTTTT. The rearrangement uses TRBV5-1 and TRBJ1-4; no firm D call. This CDR3 has 14 residues. Germline V gene lookup returns CDR1 SGHRS and CDR2 YFSETQ. Deletions cut 1 base from V and 2 bases from J, with 6 bases between.

The CDR3 spells CASNNRGNTEAFF. As DNA, the CDR3 is TGTGCCAGCAACAATCGTGGGAACACTGAAGCTTTCTTT. The V and J genes are TRBV11-1 and TRBJ1-1, with no clear D. V lost 7 bases and J lost 1, with 10 bases in between. The germline gives CDR1 SGHAT, CDR2 FQDESV (reference sequence). This CDR3 contains 13 residues.

The chain carries TRBV3-1 (or the pseudogene TRBV3-2) and TRBJ2-3, with D maybe TRBD2 (7 bases). V dropped 4 bases and J dropped 9 bases, with 11 bases sitting between them. Germline loops: CDR1 LGHDT, CDR2 YNNKEL (reference sequence). The CDR3 extends over 12 amino acids. Here the CDR3 DNA reads TGTGCCAGCAGCCTTGAGGGGGGGACGCAGTATTTT. Residues: CASSLEGGTQYF.